The clone carrying this TCR beta chain was seen ten or more times. Its antigen is still unknown. These data belong to a study of T cells after yellow fever vaccination. Study outcomes and limitations: A large majority of primary-vaccination clones showed up again after the booster (around 95% CD4, 88% CD8).

Universal primer sites and UMIs were introduced during 5'RACE template-switching synthesis of TCR cDNA. TCRdb itself ran the 5' RACE reads through MiXCR, one entry per CDR3 protein. Among around 300,000 distinct CDR3 sequences listed, 10% to 15% were seen once. CDR1 is SEHNR and CDR2 is FQNEAQ in the germline V gene (reference sequence). The CDR3 spans 15 residues. Trimming shortened V by 3 bases and J by 6 bases, and 16 bases separated the two germline ends. The sequence was obtained from a man younger than 40 who received the YFV17D yellow fever vaccine. V is TRBV7-9 and J is TRBJ2-3, with D possibly TRBD2 on 5 matching bases. The starting material was CD4+ T cells sorted from PBMCs, obtained 45 days after the yellow fever booster vaccination. CDR3 protein: CASSFPHIGIDTQYF. The CDR3 DNA reads as TGTGCCAGCAGCTTCCCTCATATCGGGATTGATACGCAGTATTTT.